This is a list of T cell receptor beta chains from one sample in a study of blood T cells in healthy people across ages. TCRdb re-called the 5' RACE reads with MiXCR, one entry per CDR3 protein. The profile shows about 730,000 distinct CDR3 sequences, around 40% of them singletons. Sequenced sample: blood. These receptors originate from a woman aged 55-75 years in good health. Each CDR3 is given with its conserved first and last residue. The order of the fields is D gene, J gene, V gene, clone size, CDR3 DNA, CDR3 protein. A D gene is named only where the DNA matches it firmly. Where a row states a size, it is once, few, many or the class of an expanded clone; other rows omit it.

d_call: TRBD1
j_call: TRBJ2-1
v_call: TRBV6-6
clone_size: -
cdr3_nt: TGTGCCAGCAGTTACGCGGGACAGGGACCGTGGGAGCAGTTCTTC
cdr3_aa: CASSYAGQGPWEQFF

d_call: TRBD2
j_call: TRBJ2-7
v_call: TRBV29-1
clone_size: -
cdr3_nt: TGCAGCGTTGAAGTGGCGGGAGGGGGTGACGAGCAGTACTTC
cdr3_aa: CSVEVAGGGDEQYF

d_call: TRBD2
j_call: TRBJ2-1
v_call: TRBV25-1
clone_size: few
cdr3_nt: TGTGCCAGCAGTGTGGGCGGGAGCTTGACCTACAATGAGCAGTTCTTC
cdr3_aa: CASSVGGSLTYNEQFF

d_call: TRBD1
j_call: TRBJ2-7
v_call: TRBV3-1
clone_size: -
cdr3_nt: TGTGCCAGCAGCCAAGTTCGTACAGGGGGCTGGAATGAGCAGTACTTC
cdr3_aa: CASSQVRTGGWNEQYF

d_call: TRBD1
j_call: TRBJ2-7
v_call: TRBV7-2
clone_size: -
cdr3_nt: TGTGCCAGCAGCCAAAGACAGGGCTCCTACGAGCAGTACTTC
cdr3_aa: CASSQRQGSYEQYF

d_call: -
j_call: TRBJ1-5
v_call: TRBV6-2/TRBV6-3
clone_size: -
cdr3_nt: TGTGCCACCGGTGGGGCAGGGAGTATGAGCAATCAGCCCCAGCATTTT
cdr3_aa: CATGGAGSMSNQPQHF

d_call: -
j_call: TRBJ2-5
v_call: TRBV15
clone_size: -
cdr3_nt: TGTGCCACCAGCTCGCGACAGATTCTTCAAGAGACCCAGTACTTC
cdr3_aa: CATSSRQILQETQYF

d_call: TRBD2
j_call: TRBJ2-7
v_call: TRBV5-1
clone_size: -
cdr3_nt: TGCGCCAGCAGGCAAGCCGGGACTAGCGGCAATGAGCAGTACTTC
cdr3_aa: CASRQAGTSGNEQYF

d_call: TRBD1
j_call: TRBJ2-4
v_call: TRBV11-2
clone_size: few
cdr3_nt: TGTGCCAGCAGCGGCTTAAGGGGGCTGGGAAACATTCAGTACTTC
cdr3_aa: CASSGLRGLGNIQYF

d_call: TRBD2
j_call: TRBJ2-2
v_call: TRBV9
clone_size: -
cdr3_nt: TGTGCCAGCAGCCGTGCCGACCCGACTAGCGGGGGCCTGAACACCGGGGAGCTGTTTTTT
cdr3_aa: CASSRADPTSGGLNTGELFF

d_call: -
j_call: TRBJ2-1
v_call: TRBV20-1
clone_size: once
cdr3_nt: TGCAGTGCTAAAGGAGACCCCCACAATGAGCAGTTCTTC
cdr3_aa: CSAKGDPHNEQFF

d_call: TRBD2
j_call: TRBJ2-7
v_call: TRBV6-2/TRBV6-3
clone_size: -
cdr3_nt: TGTGCCAGCAGGACTAGCGGATACGAGCAGTACTTC
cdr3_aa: CASRTSGYEQYF

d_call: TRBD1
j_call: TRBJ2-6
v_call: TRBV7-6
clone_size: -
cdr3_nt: TGTGCCAGCAGCTCGAATCAACAGGGGGCTGGGGCCAACGTCCTGACTTTC
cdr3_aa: CASSSNQQGAGANVLTF

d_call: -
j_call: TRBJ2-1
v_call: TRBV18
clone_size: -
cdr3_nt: TGTGCCAGCTCTCGCCGGACCCAAGAGAATGAGCAGTTCTTC
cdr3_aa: CASSRRTQENEQFF

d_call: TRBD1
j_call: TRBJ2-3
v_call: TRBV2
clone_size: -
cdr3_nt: TGTGCCAGCAGTTGGGACAGGGGGCTGACAGATACGCAGTATTTT
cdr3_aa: CASSWDRGLTDTQYF

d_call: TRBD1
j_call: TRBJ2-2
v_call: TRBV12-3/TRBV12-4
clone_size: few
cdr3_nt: TGTGCCAGCAGACCCGCTGTGACAGGGGTAACCGGGGAGCTGTTTTTT
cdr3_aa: CASRPAVTGVTGELFF

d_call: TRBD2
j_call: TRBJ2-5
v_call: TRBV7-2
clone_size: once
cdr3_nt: TGTGCCAGCAGCTTAGCTGGGGTGGGAGGTCTCGGGAGGGAGTACTTC
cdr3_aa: CASSLAGVGGLGREYF

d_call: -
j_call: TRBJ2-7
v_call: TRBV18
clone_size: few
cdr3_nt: TGTGCCAGCTCCCCACAGGGTGTCCACGAGCAGTACTTC
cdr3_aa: CASSPQGVHEQYF

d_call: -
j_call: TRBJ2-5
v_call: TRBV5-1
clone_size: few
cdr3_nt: TGCGCCAGCAGCTTCGACAGGATTGAGACCCAGTACTTC
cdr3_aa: CASSFDRIETQYF

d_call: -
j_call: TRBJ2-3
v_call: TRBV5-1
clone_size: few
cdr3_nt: TGCGCCAGCAGATCTTCGGGGGCGGTCTCCGGGGATACGCAGTATTTT
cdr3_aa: CASRSSGAVSGDTQYF

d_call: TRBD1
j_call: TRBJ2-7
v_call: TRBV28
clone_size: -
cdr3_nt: TGTGCCAGCTATTCAACAGGGACAGGGGGCTACGAGCAGTACTTC
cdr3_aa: CASYSTGTGGYEQYF

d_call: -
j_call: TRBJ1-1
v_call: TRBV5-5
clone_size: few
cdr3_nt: TGTGCCAGCAGCTTGGTTGCCACGAACACTGAAGCTTTCTTT
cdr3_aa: CASSLVATNTEAFF

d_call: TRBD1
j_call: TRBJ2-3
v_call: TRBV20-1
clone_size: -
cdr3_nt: TGCAGTGCCTCCCCCCCCGGGAGACAGGGGGCAGATACGCAGTATTTT
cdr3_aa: CSASPPGRQGADTQYF

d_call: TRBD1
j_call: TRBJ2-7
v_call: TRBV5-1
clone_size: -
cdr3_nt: TGCGCCAGCAGACCCGGGACAGGGATGTTCTACGAGCAGTACTTC
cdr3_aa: CASRPGTGMFYEQYF

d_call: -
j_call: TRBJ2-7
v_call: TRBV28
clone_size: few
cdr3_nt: TGTGCCAGCAGTTTCCAATCCATTGTGGTGAGGGACGCCTACGAGCAGTACTTC
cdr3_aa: CASSFQSIVVRDAYEQYF

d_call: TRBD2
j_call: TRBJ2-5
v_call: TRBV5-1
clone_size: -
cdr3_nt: TGCGCCAGCAGCCCCTTAGGGGAGGGTGAGCAGTACTTC
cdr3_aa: CASSPLGEGEQYF

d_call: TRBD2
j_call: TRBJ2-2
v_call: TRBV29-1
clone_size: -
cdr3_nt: TGCAGCGTTCAAAAGCGGGAGTTCAACGGGGAGCTGTTTTTT
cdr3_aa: CSVQKREFNGELFF

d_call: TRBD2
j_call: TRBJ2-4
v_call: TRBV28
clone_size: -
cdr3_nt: TGTGCCAGCACCTCAGGGAGGGGAAGGTACATTCAGTACTTC
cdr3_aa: CASTSGRGRYIQYF

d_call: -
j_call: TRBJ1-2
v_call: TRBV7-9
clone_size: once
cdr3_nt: TGTGCCAGCAGCTCCCCCCCTTCAGGGCTCAACTATGGCTACACCTTC
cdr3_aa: CASSSPPSGLNYGYTF

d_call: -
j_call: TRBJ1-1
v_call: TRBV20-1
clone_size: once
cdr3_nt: TGCAGTGCTAGTGCGGGGGAGGACACTGAAGCTTTCTTT
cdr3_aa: CSASAGEDTEAFF

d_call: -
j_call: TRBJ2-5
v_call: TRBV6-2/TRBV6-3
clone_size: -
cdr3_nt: TGTGCCAGCAGTGACCCTAGGTCGGCGCAGTACTTC
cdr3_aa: CASSDPRSAQYF

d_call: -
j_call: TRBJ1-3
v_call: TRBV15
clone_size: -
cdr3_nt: TGTGCCACCAGCAGAGAGATTACTGAGGCCTCTGGAAACACCATATATTTT
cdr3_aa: CATSREITEASGNTIYF

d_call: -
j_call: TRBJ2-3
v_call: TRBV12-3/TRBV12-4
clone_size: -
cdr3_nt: TGTGCCAGCAGTTTTTATACAGGGACTAGCACAGATACGCAGTATTTT
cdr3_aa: CASSFYTGTSTDTQYF

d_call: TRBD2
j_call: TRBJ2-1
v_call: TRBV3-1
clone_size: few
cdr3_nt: TGTGCCAGCAGCCAAGGAAGCCTAGCGGGGTGGAATGAGCAGTTCTTC
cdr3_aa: CASSQGSLAGWNEQFF

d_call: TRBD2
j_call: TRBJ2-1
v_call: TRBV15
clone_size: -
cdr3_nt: TGTGCCACCAGCAGTCTAGCGGGAGGCCCTGAGCAGTTCTTC
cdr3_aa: CATSSLAGGPEQFF

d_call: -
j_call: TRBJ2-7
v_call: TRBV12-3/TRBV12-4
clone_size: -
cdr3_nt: TGTGCCAGCAGTCCGGCCACCTACTACGAGCAGTACTTC
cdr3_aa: CASSPATYYEQYF

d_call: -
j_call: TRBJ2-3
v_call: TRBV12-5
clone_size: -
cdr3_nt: TGTGCTAGTGGTTTGGTACTCGAACAGTCTTCACGAGACACAGGTACGCAGTATTTT
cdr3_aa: CASGLVLEQSSRDTGTQYF

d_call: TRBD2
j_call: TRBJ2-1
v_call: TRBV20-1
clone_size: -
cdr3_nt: TGCAGTGCTATCCGGGCTAGCGGGAGGTCTGAGCAGTTCTTC
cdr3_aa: CSAIRASGRSEQFF

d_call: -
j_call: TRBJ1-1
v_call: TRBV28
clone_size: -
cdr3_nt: TGTGCCAGCAGTTTAGGTGGGCGGAGTAACACTGAAGCTTTCTTT
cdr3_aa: CASSLGGRSNTEAFF

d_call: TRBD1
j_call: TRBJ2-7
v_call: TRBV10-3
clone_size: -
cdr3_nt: TGTGCCACCGGGACAGGGACATCCTACAATGAGCAGTACTTC
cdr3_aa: CATGTGTSYNEQYF

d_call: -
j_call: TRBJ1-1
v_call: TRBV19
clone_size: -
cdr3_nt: TGTGCCAGTATCTCTCCAGAGAACACTGAAGCTTTCTTT
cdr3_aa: CASISPENTEAFF

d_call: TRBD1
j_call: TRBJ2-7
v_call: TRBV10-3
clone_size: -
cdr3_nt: TGTGCCACCGGAGACAGGGGGGGTTCCTACGAGCAGTACTTC
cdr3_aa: CATGDRGGSYEQYF

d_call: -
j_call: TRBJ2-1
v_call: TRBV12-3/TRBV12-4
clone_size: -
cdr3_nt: TGTGCCAGCAGTTTATCGGAGACCCAGTTCTTC
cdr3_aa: CASSLSETQFF

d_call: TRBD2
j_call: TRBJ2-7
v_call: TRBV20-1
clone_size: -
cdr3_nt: TGCAGTGCCGGGGGGTCAGAGGACTACAATGAGCAGTACTTC
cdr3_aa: CSAGGSEDYNEQYF

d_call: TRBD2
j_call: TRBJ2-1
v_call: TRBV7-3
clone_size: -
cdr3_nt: TGTGCCAGCTTAACCGGGACTAGGGGATACAATGAGCAGTTCTTC
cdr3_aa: CASLTGTRGYNEQFF

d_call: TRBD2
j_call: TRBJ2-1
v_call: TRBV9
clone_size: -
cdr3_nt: TGTGCCAGCAGCCCCCGGACTAGCGGGGGGGCGAGGAATGAGCAGTTCTTC
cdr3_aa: CASSPRTSGGARNEQFF

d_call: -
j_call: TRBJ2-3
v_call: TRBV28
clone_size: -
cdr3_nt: TGTGCCAGCAGTTTGGGGGTGGACAACACAGATACGCAGTATTTT
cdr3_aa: CASSLGVDNTDTQYF

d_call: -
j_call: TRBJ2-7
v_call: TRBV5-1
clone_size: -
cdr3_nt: TGCGCCAGCAGCTTGGGATCAGGGAGCGATGAGCAGTACTTC
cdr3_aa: CASSLGSGSDEQYF

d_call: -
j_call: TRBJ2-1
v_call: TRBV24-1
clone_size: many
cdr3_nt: TGTGCCACCAGTGACCCAGGGTTGCCTATCTACAATGAGCAGTTCTTC
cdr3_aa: CATSDPGLPIYNEQFF

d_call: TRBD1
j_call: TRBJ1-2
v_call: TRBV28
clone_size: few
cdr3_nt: TGTGCCAGCAGTCCAGCGGGACAGGGGGCGCGGGGCTACACCTTC
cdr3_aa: CASSPAGQGARGYTF

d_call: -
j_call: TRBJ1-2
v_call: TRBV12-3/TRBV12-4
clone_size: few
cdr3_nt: TGTGCCAGCAGTTCAGGGGTAAACTATGGCTACACCTTC
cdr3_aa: CASSSGVNYGYTF

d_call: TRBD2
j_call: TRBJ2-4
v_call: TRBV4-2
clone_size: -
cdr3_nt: TGTGCCAGCAGCCCTAGCGGGGGAGACTCAAAAAACATTCAGTACTTC
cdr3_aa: CASSPSGGDSKNIQYF

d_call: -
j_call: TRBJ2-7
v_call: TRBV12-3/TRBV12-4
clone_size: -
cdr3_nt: TGTGCCAGCAGTTATGGGGCACGCAATGAGCAGTACTTC
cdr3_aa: CASSYGARNEQYF